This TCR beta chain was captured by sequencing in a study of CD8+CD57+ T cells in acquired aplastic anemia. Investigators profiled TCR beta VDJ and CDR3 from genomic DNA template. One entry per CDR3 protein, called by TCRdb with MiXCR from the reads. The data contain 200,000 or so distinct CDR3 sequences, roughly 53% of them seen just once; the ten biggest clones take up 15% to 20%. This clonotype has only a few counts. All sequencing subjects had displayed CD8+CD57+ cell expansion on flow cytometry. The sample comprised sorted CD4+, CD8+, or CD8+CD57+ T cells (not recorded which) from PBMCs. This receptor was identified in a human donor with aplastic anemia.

CDR3 sequence: CASSPDRETRYGYTF. Written as DNA, the CDR3 is TGTGCCAGCAGCCCGGACAGGGAAACCCGCTATGGCTACACCTTC. The chain couples TRBV28 to TRBJ1-2; TRBD1 matches at 8 bases. CDR1 is MDHEN and CDR2 is SYDVKM in the germline V gene. The V and J ends lost 6 bases and 4 bases, in that order; junction bases with no gene match: 10. This CDR3 spans 15 amino acids.